The rows below give T cell receptor beta chains drawn from one sample of a study of OX40 agonist ivuxolimab in advanced cancers. The data were produced by immunoSEQ multiplex PCR, yet TCRdb's version contains in-frame clones alone and is incomplete. The sample contains more than 65,000 clones, 70% to 90% of which appear only once. This sample comprised CD4+ or CD8+ T cells sorted from blood, obtained in a trial of the OX40 agonist ivuxolimab. These TCRs come from an adult with an advanced solid tumor such as melanoma, head and neck, liver or kidney cancer. CDR3s include the opening cysteine and the closing phenylalanine or tryptophan. Each record gives: D gene, clone size, J gene, V gene, CDR3 protein, CDR3 DNA. D genes are given only for firm matches. Some rows mark clone size as missing; the rest say once, few, many or name a class of expanded clone.

>TRBD1|.|TRBJ1-1|TRBV6-5
CASSYRGQGGGGAFF
TGTGCCAGCAGTTACCGGGGACAGGGGGGAGGAGGAGCTTTCTTT
>TRBD1|.|TRBJ2-5|TRBV5-1
CASSWDSKGETQYF
TGCGCCAGCAGCTGGGACAGTAAGGGGGAGACCCAGTACTTC
>.|.|TRBJ1-5|TRBV9
CASGGSTNQPQHF
TGTGCCAGCGGGGGGAGCACGAATCAGCCCCAGCATTTT
>TRBD2|.|TRBJ2-1|TRBV5-1
CASSPDTGTSYNEQFF
TGCGCCAGCAGCCCGGACACCGGGACTAGCTACAATGAGCAGTTCTTC
>.|.|TRBJ1-1|TRBV7-2
CASSLEGHWTEAFF
TGTGCCAGCAGCTTAGAGGGGCATTGGACTGAAGCTTTCTTT
>.|once|TRBJ2-6|TRBV19
CASRPQGTGANVLTF
TGTGCCAGTAGGCCGCAAGGGACCGGGGCCAACGTCCTGACTTTC
>.|.|TRBJ1-1|TRBV7-6
CASSLQGSAYTEAFF
TGTGCCAGCAGCTTACAGGGTTCGGCGTACACTGAAGCTTTCTTT
>.|.|TRBJ2-7|TRBV28
CASRFSKGPYEQYF
TGTGCCAGCAGATTTAGTAAGGGGCCCTACGAGCAGTACTTC
>.|few|TRBJ1-5|TRBV10-1
CASSESTSGNQPQHF
TGCGCCAGCAGTGAGTCGACGTCGGGGAATCAGCCCCAGCATTTT
>TRBD2|.|TRBJ2-7|TRBV5-1
CASSPSGLASYEQYF
TGCGCCAGCAGCCCCTCGGGACTAGCTTCCTACGAGCAGTACTTC
>TRBD2|.|TRBJ2-5|TRBV7-3
CASSSPLAGGYQETQYF
TGTGCCAGCAGCTCACCCCTGGCGGGGGGGTACCAAGAGACCCAGTACTTC
>.|.|TRBJ2-5|TRBV11-2
CASSPGLGETQYF
TGTGCCAGCAGCCCGGGACTCGGAGAGACCCAGTACTTC
>.|.|TRBJ1-3|TRBV5-4
CASSPRVGQPGNTIYF
TGTGCCAGCAGCCCCAGGGTGGGCCAGCCTGGAAACACCATATATTTT
>.|.|TRBJ2-1|TRBV6-5
CASSDSRGYNEQFF
TGTGCCAGCAGTGACTCCCGGGGTTACAATGAGCAGTTCTTC
>.|.|TRBJ2-7|TRBV4-3
CASSQEAEEYEQYF
TGCGCCAGCAGCCAAGAGGCAGAAGAATACGAGCAGTACTTC
>.|.|TRBJ2-3|TRBV20-1
CSATPWDTQYF
TGCAGTGCTACCCCCTGGGATACGCAGTATTTT
>.|.|TRBJ2-7|TRBV6-6
CASSGQTYEQYF
TGTGCCAGCAGTGGACAAACCTACGAGCAGTACTTC
>.|.|TRBJ2-5|TRBV5-8
CASSFISQGETQYF
TGTGCCAGCAGCTTTATCTCGCAGGGGGAGACCCAGTACTTC
>TRBD2|.|TRBJ2-7|TRBV7-2
CASSVTSGQLYEQYF
TGTGCCAGCAGCGTTACTAGCGGTCAACTCTACGAGCAGTACTTC
>TRBD2|.|TRBJ2-5|TRBV27
CASRLAGGDGGTQYF
TGTGCCAGCAGACTAGCGGGGGGGGACGGTGGGACCCAGTACTTC
>.|.|TRBJ1-3|TRBV5-5
CASSLWVGNTIYF
TGTGCCAGCAGCTTGTGGGTTGGAAACACCATATATTTT
>.|.|TRBJ1-2|TRBV5-4
CASSLGQDLNYGYTF
TGTGCCAGCAGCTTGGGGCAAGACCTTAACTATGGCTACACCTTC
>.|.|TRBJ1-6|TRBV2
CASKDRSSYNSPLHF
TGTGCCAGCAAAGACAGGAGCTCCTATAATTCACCCCTCCACTTT
>TRBD2|.|TRBJ2-3|TRBV28
CASSLIAGGTSTDTQYF
TGTGCCAGCAGTCTTATAGCGGGGGGGACTAGCACAGATACGCAGTATTTT
>.|.|TRBJ1-2|TRBV6-1
CASSDTGYGYTF
TGTGCCAGCAGTGATACAGGTTACGGCTACACCTTC
>TRBD1|.|TRBJ1-2|TRBV19
CASTQTGADYGYTF
TGTGCCAGTACCCAGACAGGGGCTGACTATGGCTACACCTTC